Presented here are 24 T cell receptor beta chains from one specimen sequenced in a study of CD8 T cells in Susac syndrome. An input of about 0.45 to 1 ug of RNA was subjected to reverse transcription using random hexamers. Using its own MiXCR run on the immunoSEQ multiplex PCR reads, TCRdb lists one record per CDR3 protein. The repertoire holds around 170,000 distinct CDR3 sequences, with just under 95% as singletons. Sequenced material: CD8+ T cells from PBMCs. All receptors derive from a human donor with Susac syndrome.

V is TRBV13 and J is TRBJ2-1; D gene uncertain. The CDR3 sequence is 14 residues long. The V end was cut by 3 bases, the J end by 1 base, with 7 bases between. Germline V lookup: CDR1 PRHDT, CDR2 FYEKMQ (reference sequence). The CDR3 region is CASSFTRSYNEQFF. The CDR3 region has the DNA TGTGCCAGCAGCTTTACCCGGTCCTACAATGAGCAGTTCTTC.

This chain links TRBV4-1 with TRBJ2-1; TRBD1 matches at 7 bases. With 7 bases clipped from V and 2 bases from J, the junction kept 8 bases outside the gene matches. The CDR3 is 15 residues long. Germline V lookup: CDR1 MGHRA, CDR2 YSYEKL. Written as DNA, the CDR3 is TGCGCCAGCAACAGAGGGGGCTCTACCTACAATGAGCAGTTCTTC. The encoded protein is CASNRGGSTYNEQFF.

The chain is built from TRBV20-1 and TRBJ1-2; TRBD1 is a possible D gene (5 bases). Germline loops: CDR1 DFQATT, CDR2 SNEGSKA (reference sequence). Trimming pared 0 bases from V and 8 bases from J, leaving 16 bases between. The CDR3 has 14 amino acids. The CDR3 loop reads CSAREPGTQRGYTF. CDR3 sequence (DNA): TGCAGTGCTAGAGAACCAGGGACTCAAAGGGGCTACACCTTC.

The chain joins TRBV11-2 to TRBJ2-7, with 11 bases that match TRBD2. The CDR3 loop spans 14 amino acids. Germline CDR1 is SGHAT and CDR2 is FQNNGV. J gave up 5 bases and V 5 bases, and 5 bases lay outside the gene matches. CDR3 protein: CASSPLLAGDEQYF. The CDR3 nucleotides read TGTGCCAGCAGCCCCTTACTAGCGGGGGACGAGCAGTACTTC.

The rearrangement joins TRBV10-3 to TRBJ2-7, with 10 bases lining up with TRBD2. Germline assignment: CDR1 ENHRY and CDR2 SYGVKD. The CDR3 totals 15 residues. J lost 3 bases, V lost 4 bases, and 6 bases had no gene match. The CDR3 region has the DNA TGTGCCATCAGTGCTCTGGCTAGCGGGAGCTACGAGCAGTACTTC. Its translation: CAISALASGSYEQYF.

In nucleotides, the CDR3 is TGTGCCAGCTTTACGGGCAATCAGCCCCAGCATTTT. This codes for CASFTGNQPQHF. The chain employs TRBV28 and TRBJ1-5; D gene uncertain. CDR3 length: 12 residues. CDR1 and CDR2 from the germline V gene are MDHEN and SYDVKM. With 8 bases removed from V and 2 bases from J, the gap between germline ends came to 7 bases.

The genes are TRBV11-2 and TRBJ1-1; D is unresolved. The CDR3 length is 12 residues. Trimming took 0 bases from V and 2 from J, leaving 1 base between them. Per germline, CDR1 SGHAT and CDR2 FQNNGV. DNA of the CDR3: TGTGCCAGCAGCTTAGATAACACTGAAGCTTTCTTT. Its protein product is CASSLDNTEAFF.

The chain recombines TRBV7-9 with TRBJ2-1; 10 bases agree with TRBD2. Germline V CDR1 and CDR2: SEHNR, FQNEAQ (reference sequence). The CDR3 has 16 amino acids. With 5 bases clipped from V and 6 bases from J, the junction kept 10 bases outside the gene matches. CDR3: CASSLNSGRTRNEQFF. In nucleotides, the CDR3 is TGTGCCAGCAGCCTAAATAGCGGGAGGACACGCAATGAGCAGTTCTTC.

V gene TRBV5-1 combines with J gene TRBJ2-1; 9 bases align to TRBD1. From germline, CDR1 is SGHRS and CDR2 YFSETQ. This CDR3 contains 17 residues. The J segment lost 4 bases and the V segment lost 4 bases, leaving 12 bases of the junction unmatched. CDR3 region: CASSLTGQGNAYNEQFF. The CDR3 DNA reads TGCGCCAGCAGCCTCACGGGACAGGGAAATGCTTACAATGAGCAGTTCTTC.

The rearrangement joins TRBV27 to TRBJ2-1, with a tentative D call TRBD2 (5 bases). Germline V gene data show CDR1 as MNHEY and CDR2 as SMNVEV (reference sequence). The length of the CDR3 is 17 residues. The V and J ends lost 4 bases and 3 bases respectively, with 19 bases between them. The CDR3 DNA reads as TGTGCCAGCAGTTCCCCGACAAGCCTCGGAGGCTACAATGAGCAGTTCTTC. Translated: CASSSPTSLGGYNEQFF.

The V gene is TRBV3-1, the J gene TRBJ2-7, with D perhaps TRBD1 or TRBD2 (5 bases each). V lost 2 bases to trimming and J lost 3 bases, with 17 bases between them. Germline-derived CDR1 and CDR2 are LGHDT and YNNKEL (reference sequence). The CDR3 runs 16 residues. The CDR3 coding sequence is TGTGCCAGCAGCCAATTTATCTTTGGGGACGGCTACGAGCAGTACTTC. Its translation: CASSQFIFGDGYEQYF.

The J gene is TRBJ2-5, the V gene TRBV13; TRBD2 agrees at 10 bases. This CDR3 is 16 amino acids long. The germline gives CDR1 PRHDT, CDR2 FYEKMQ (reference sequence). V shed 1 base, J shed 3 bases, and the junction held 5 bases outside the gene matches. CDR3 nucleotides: TGTGCCAGCAGCTTAGAGAGCGGGAGGGCCAAAGAGACCCAGTACTTC. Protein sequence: CASSLESGRAKETQYF.

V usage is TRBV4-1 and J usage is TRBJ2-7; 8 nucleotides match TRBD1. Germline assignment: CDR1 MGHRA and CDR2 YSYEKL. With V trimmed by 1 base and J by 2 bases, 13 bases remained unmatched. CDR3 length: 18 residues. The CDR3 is CASSQAQGARTFAYEQYF. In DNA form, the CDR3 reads TGCGCCAGCAGCCAAGCTCAGGGGGCAAGGACTTTTGCCTACGAGCAGTACTTC.

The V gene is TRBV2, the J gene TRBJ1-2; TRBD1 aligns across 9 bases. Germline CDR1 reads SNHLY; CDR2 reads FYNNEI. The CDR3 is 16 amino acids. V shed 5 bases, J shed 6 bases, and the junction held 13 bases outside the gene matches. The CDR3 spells CASSPQTFGQGNGYTF. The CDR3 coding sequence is TGTGCCAGCAGTCCACAGACTTTTGGACAGGGGAATGGCTACACCTTC.

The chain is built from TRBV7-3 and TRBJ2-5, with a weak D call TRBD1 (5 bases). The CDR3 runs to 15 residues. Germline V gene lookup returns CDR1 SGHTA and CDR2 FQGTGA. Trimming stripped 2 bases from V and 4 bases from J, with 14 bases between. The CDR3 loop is CASSLEVRVGETQYF. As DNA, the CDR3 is TGTGCCAGCAGCTTAGAGGTCAGGGTGGGAGAGACCCAGTACTTC. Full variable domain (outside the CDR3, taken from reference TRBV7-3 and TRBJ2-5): GAGVSQTPSNKVTEKGKYVELRCDPISGHTALYWYRQSLGQGPEFLIYFQGTGAADDSGLPNDRFFAVRPEGSVSTLKIQRTERGDSAVYLCASSLEVRVGETQYFGPGTRLLVL.

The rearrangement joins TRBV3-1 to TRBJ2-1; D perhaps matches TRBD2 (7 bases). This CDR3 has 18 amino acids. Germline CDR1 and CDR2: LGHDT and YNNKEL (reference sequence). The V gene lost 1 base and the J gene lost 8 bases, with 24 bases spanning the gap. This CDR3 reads CASSQGVGAAGEGDEQFF. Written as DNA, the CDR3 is TGTGCCAGCAGCCAAGGTGTCGGAGCGGCGGGAGAGGGGGATGAGCAGTTCTTC.

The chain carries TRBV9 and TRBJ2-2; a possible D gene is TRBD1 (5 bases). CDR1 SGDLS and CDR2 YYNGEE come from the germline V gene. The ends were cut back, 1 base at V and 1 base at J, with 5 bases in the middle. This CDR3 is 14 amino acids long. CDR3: CASSVQGNTGELFF. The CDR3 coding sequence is TGTGCCAGCAGCGTACAGGGGAACACCGGGGAGCTGTTTTTT.

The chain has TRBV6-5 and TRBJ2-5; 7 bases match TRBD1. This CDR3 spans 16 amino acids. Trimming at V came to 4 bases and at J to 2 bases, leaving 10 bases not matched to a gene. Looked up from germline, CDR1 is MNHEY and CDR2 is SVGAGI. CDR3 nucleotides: TGTGCCAGCAGTTCCCCGAGACAGGGTGGTCAAGAGACCCAGTACTTC. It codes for CASSSPRQGGQETQYF.

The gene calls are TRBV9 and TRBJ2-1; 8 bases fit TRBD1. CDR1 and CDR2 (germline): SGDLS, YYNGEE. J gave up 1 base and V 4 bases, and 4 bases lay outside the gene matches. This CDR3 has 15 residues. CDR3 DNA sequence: TGTGCCAGCAGCACAGACAGGGGTTCCTACAATGAGCAGTTCTTC. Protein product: CASSTDRGSYNEQFF.

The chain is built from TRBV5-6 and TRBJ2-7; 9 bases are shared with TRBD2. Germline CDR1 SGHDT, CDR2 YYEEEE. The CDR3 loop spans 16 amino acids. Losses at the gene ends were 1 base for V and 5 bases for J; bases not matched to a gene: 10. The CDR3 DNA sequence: TGTGCCAGCAGCTTGTGGCCTAGCGGGGATGGGGACGAGCAGTACTTC. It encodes CASSLWPSGDGDEQYF.

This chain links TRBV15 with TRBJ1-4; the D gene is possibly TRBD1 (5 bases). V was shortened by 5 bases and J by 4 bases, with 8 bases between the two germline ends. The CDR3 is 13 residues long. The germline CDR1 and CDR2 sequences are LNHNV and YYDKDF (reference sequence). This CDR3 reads CATSSRVNEKLFF. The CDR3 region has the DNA TGTGCCACCAGCTCCAGGGTTAATGAAAAACTGTTTTTT.

The CDR3 DNA reads as TGTGCCAGCAGCCCGGGGAGGCATCAGCCCCAGCATTTT. As protein: CASSPGRHQPQHF. V gene TRBV7-2 combines with J gene TRBJ1-5; D not certain. The CDR3 runs 13 residues. Germline-derived CDR1 and CDR2 are SGHTA and FQGNSA. V was cut by 5 bases and J by 5 bases, with 10 bases left in between.

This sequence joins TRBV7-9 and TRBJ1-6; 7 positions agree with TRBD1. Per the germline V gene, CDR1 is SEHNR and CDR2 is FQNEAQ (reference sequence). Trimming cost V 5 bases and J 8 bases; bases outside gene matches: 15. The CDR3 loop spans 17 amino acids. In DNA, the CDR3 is TGTGCCAGCAGCCCGCCGCTTGGACAGGACGCGGATTCACCCCTCCACTTT. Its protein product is CASSPPLGQDADSPLHF.

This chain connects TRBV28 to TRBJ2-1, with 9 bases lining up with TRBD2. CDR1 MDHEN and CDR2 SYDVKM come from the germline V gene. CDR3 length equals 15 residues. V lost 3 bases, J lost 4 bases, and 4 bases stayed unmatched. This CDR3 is CASSFSGSAYNEQFF. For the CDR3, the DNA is TGTGCCAGCAGTTTTAGCGGGAGTGCTTACAATGAGCAGTTCTTC.